A selection of T cell receptor beta chains follows, all from one sample in a study of T cell changes during pregnancy in multiple sclerosis. Sequencing used immunoSEQ multiplex PCR; TCRdb keeps in-frame clones, though not all of them. This table has some 93,000 clones, roughly 89% appearing once. Specimen: peripheral blood, collected after pregnancy. All receptors derive from a female donor in good health, enrolled as a control in a pregnancy study. CDR3s include the opening cysteine and the closing phenylalanine or tryptophan. Fields, in order: clone size, J gene, V gene, D gene, CDR3 DNA, CDR3 protein. The D gene is left open where the match is weak. Clone size is stated in some rows and not others, as once, few, many or a class when expanded.

>once|TRBJ2-5|TRBV2|TRBD1
TGTGCCAGCAGTGAGGGGACAGGGTATTGGACCCAGTACTTC
CASSEGTGYWTQYF
>NA|TRBJ2-3|TRBV4-3|TRBD2
TGCGCCAGCAGCCAAGATTGGCTAGCGGGTGGCGCAGATACGCAGTATTTT
CASSQDWLAGGADTQYF
>NA|TRBJ1-6|TRBV9|NA
TGTGCCAGCCAGGGCCAGAGCTCCTATAATTCACCCCTCCACTTT
CASQGQSSYNSPLHF
>NA|TRBJ2-5|TRBV11-2|NA
TGTGCCAGCAGCTTACGCCCGAGCCAAGAGACCCAGTACTTC
CASSLRPSQETQYF
>once|TRBJ1-5|TRBV4-2|NA
TGTGCCAGCAGCCAAGATCAGCGCACCCGCAATCAGCCCCAGCATTTT
CASSQDQRTRNQPQHF
>once|TRBJ2-7|TRBV19|TRBD1
TGTGCCAGTAGTATTGGGTCCTGGGGGACAGGCGGCGAGCAGTACTTC
CASSIGSWGTGGEQYF
>NA|TRBJ2-7|TRBV6-5|TRBD1
TGTGCCAGCAGTTACCTACCTGGACAGGGTTACGAGCAGTACTTC
CASSYLPGQGYEQYF
>NA|TRBJ2-2|TRBV5-1|TRBD1
TGCGCCAGCAGCCCGACAGGGAGTATCGCGAACACCGGGGAGCTGTTTTTT
CASSPTGSIANTGELFF
>NA|TRBJ1-1|TRBV5-5|NA
TGTGCCAGCAGCTTGTCCCTGGGAGCGAACACTGAAGCTTTCTTT
CASSLSLGANTEAFF
>NA|TRBJ1-1|TRBV19|TRBD1
TGTGCCAGTAGTATACAGGGGGCTACTGAAGCTTTCTTT
CASSIQGATEAFF
>NA|TRBJ2-1|TRBV11-2|NA
TGTGCCAGCAGCCAACAAAATGAGCAGTTCTTC
CASSQQNEQFF
>NA|TRBJ2-3|TRBV4-2|NA
TGTGCCAGCAGCCAAGATGTGGGGCTCCCAGATACGCAGTATTTT
CASSQDVGLPDTQYF
>few|TRBJ1-1|TRBV30|NA
TGTGCCTGGGATCAGGGCCACACTGAAGCTTTCTTT
CAWDQGHTEAFF